This T cell receptor beta chain was captured by sequencing in a study of cytomegalovirus exposure and HLA in healthy donors (dated by TCRdb to the late 2010s). Turning to the overall study: The 670 or so repertoires of the first cohort and the 120 or so validation repertoires were produced on the same platform, according to a later analysis. The study aimed to test whether cataloging public T cell receptors could reveal signatures of past pathogen exposure. Besides the first cohort of about 730 subjects, a separate validation cohort made up of 120 different subjects was used. To predict cytomegalovirus infection status, the study combined high-throughput TCR immunosequencing, statistical association of individual TCRs with disease status, and machine learning. Broader findings and caveats from the paper: The validation cohort had no HLA typing available for a later analysis, so co-occurrence within that cohort was assessed over all 120 or so repertoires. The study listed 150 to 200 TCR beta chains as associated with cytomegalovirus. A later analysis found that TCRs clustered in the first cohort also tended to co-occur in the approximately 120 validation repertoires, with 94% of cluster scores above 0. Three of the identified cytomegalovirus-associated TCR beta chains were confirmed in vitro to be specific for cytomegalovirus antigens. The classifier was reported to diagnose cytomegalovirus status with high specificity and sensitivity in both the original cohort and the validation cohort. The authors suggested that the approach could potentially be extended to other disease states and immunological phenotypes. Most TCR sequences were observed very rarely across donors, whereas some public TCRs were present in many individuals.

Donors formed part of the validation cohort, which comprised fewer than 150 subjects and was distinct from the first cohort of under 850 subjects. This clone was found a few times. Its specific antigen is unknown. No much larger clonotype is one base removed from it; base qualities were not supplied. The V and J ends are trimmed by 3 bases and 6 bases, leaving 15 bases between them. For CDR1 and CDR2, the germline V gene lists SNHLY and FYNNEI. Reading from cysteine to phenylalanine, the CDR3 counts 15 amino acids. The only DNA kept is the CDR3, 45 bases in frame from the first base. Receptors were amplified or captured by the immunoSEQ multiplex PCR assay. In the source study's methods: To diagnose cytomegalovirus status from the catalog of TCR beta chain sequences, a statistical classification framework was built. What TCRdb holds here is the immuneACCESS table cut down to in-frame rearrangements. Part of the clones is not present; checked against another copy, under half of the missing clones reflect an unresolved V gene, and the others are unexplained. Clone size and V and J calls were adopted from that table, with D and trimming inferred from the DNA. For this sample there are some 110,000 clones; approximately 86% appear just once. The top ten constitute 3% to 4% of the sample.

The sample comprised PBMCs. The rearrangement combines TRBV2 with TRBJ1-5; the D gene is perhaps TRBD1, from 6 matching bases. The TCR originated in a woman younger than 35 in good health and CMV-seropositive. The CDR3 amino acid sequence is: CASSEMGADSQPQHF. The DNA sequence is TGTGCCAGCAGTGAGATGGGGGCTGATAGTCAGCCCCAGCATTTT.